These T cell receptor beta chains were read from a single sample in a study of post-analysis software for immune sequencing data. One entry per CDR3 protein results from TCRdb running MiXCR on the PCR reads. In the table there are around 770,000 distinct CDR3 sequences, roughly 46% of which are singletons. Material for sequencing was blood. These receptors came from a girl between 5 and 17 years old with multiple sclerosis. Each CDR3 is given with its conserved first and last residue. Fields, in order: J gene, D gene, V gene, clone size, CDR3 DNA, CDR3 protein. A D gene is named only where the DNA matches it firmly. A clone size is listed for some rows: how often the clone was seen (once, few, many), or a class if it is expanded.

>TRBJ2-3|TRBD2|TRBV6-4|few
TGTGCCAGCAGTGACACCCCTCTAGCGGGAGTGGGAGATACGCAGTATTTT
CASSDTPLAGVGDTQYF
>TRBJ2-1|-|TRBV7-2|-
TGTGCCAGCAGCTTAATCCCAGCAGATGAGCAGTTCTTC
CASSLIPADEQFF
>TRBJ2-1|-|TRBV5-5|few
TGTGCCAGCGGGGTCATGGGTGAGCAGTTCTTC
CASGVMGEQFF
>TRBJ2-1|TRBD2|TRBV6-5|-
TGTGCCAGCAGTTACGTCGCGGGAGTCAATGAGCAGTTCTTC
CASSYVAGVNEQFF
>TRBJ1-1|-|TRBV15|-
TGTGCCACCAGCAGAGATCTCACTGAAGCTTTCTTT
CATSRDLTEAFF
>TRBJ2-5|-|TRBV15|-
TGTGCCACCAGCGGAGCTGAAGAAGAGACCCAGTACTTC
CATSGAEEETQYF
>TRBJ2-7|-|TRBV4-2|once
TGTGCCAGCAGCCAAGGGGGTTACTCCTACGAGCAGTACTTC
CASSQGGYSYEQYF
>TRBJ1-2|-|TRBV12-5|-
TGTGCTAGTGGTAAAGGACAGACCCGAGGGTCTAACTATGGCTACACCTTC
CASGKGQTRGSNYGYTF
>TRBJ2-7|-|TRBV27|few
TGTGCCAGCAGCCAAGCGGGTCGTTCCCCTAGTAGCTACGAGCAGTACTTC
CASSQAGRSPSSYEQYF
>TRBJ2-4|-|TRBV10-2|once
TGCGCCAGCAGTGAGTCAGGGGGGCCACCTGCGGACATTCAGTACTTC
CASSESGGPPADIQYF
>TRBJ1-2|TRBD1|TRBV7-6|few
TGTGCCAGCAGCTTATATGAGGGGACAGGGGAAGGCTACACCTTC
CASSLYEGTGEGYTF
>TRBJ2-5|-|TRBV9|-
TGTGCCAGCAGCGTAGCTGGGGGGATCGAGACCCAGTACTTC
CASSVAGGIETQYF
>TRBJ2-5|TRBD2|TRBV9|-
TGTGCCAGCAGCGTAGTTGCTAGCGGCAATGAGCAGTACTTC
CASSVVASGNEQYF
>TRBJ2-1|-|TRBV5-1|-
TGCGCCAGCAGCCCTGCACAGGACAATGAGCAGTTCTTC
CASSPAQDNEQFF
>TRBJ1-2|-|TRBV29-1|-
TGCAGCGTTGAAGGGGACTTCCGGGCCAGGGGTCATGGCTACACCTTC
CSVEGDFRARGHGYTF
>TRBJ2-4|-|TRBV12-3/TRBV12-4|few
TGTGCCATCGCGGTAGCCAAAAACATTCAGTACTTC
CAIAVAKNIQYF
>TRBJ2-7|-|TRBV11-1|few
TGTGCCAGCAGCCTGGACAGCCCCCCGTACGAGCAGTACTTC
CASSLDSPPYEQYF
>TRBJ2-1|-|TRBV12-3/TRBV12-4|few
TGTGCCAGCAGTTTAGTCGAGGGGAATGAGCAGTTCTTC
CASSLVEGNEQFF
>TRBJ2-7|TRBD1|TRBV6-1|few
TGTGCCAGCACCAGGACAGGGGGACCCTACGAGCAGTACTTC
CASTRTGGPYEQYF
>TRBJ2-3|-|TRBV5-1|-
TGCGCCAGCAGCTTGGAGGGGGGGACCCCAGATACGCAGTATTTT
CASSLEGGTPDTQYF
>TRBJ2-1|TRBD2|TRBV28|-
TGTGCCAGCAGCCCGGGAGGTAGCGGGAGAGTAGGGTTTAGCTCCTACAATGAGCAGTTCTTC
CASSPGGSGRVGFSSYNEQFF
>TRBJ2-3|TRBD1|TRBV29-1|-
TGCAGCGGATTCCGGGACAGGGGTACAGATACGCAGTATTTT
CSGFRDRGTDTQYF
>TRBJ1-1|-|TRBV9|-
TGTGCCAGCAGCGTAAAGGGGAACACTGAAGCTTTCTTT
CASSVKGNTEAFF
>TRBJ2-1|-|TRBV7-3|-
TGTGCCGGCAGCTTAGCGGCCAACAATGAGCAGTTCTTC
CAGSLAANNEQFF
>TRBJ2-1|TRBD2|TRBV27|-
TGTGCCAGCCTCCCGGCGGGACTAGCGGGAGACAATGAGCAGTTCTTC
CASLPAGLAGDNEQFF
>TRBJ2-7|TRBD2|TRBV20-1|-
TGCAGTGCCACCAGCGGGAGCTCCTACGAGCAGTACTTC
CSATSGSSYEQYF
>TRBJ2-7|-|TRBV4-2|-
TGTGCCAGCAGCCAGCCCGCAGAGGGGAGAGGGTACTACGAGCAGTACTTC
CASSQPAEGRGYYEQYF
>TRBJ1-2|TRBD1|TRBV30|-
TGTGCCTGGAGTCCCGGACAGGGGGTGGATGGCTACACCTTC
CAWSPGQGVDGYTF
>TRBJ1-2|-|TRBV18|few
TGTGCCAGCTCACCGCTGGGGGGACTTTATGGCTACACCTTC
CASSPLGGLYGYTF
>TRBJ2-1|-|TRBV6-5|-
TGTGCCGTTGGACGGGGGGCTAATGAGCAGTTCTTC
CAVGRGANEQFF
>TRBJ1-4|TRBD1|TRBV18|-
TGTGCCAGCTCACCGGAGACAGGGGGTAACGAAAAACTGTTTTTT
CASSPETGGNEKLFF
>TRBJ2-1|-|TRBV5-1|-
TGCGCCAGCAGCTCCGCAGGGGATTCTGACAATGAGCAGTTCTTC
CASSSAGDSDNEQFF
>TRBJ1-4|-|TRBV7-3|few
TGTGCCAGCAGCTTAAATGGACCTGGAACTAATGAAAAACTGTTTTTT
CASSLNGPGTNEKLFF
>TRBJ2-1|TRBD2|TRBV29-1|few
TGCAGTGCCGGACTAGCGGAAAATGAGCAGTTCTTC
CSAGLAENEQFF
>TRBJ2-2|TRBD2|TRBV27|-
TGTGCCAGCAGTCCCCAAGCGGGAGGGCCTTTCGGGGAGCTGTTTTTT
CASSPQAGGPFGELFF
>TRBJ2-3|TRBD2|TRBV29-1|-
TGCAGCGTACGCGGACTAGCGGGACTTAACACAGATACGCAGTATTTT
CSVRGLAGLNTDTQYF
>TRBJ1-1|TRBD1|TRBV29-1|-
TGCAGCGTTGGGGGAACAGGGGGGAGTAGGGACACTGAAGCTTTCTTT
CSVGGTGGSRDTEAFF
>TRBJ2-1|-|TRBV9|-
TGTGCCAGCAGCATTCGGGCCGAGTCAGAGCAGTTCTTC
CASSIRAESEQFF
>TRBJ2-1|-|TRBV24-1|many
TGTGCCACCAGTGAATCCTCGACCAACAATGAGCAGTTCTTC
CATSESSTNNEQFF
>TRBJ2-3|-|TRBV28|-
TGTGCCAGCAAGTGGGGTCTGGGGGGGCGGCTGACGGGAGATACGCAGTATTTT
CASKWGLGGRLTGDTQYF
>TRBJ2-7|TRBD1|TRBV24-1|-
TGTGCCACCAGTGATTCAGCTCCGGGACAGGGCCTCTACGAGCAGTACTTC
CATSDSAPGQGLYEQYF